This T cell receptor (beta chain) was recorded in a study of cytomegalovirus exposure and HLA in healthy donors. Study-level results: The study flagged some 170 TCR beta chains as cytomegalovirus-associated. Across donors, most TCRs were seen rarely, yet some public ones were widespread.

Using immunoSEQ multiplex PCR, the repertoire was profiled, and TCRdb retains in-frame clones only, with some absent. The sample shows 100,000 to 150,000 clones, approximately 88% of them seen only once. As regards this clone: Antigen specificity is unknown.

The CDR3 is made up of 16 amino acids. Germline loops: CDR1 MNHEY, CDR2 SMNVEV (reference sequence). V shed 1 base, J shed 2 bases, and the junction held 7 bases outside the gene matches. The source of this sequence is a woman younger than 30 in good health and CMV-seronegative. The rearrangement joins TRBV27 to TRBJ2-7; 8 positions match TRBD1. Sequencing was carried out using PBMCs. The CDR3 loop reads CASSLWARGLAYEQYF. CDR3 sequence (DNA): TGTGCCAGCAGTTTATGGGCCAGGGGGCTTGCCTACGAGCAGTACTTC.